This TCR beta chain stems from a study of T cell responses to AZD1222 COVID-19 vaccine. Study findings and constraints: Donor demographics were predominantly white British with a female majority; clonal diversity may be underestimated.

This CDR3 has 16 amino acids. The germline V gene encodes CDR1 MGHRA and CDR2 YSYEKL. V lost 5 bases and J lost 3, with 18 bases in between. About this clone: Its antigen is undetermined.

The repertoire was sequenced with immunoSEQ multiplex PCR; TCRdb's copy has only in-frame clones and lacks some. This table has some 100,000 clones, nearly 95% appearing once. The clonotype comes from an adult in good health. The chain couples TRBV4-1 to TRBJ2-3; perhaps TRBD2 as D (5 bases). Source: peripheral blood, taken on day 0 of AZD1222 vaccination. CDR3 bases: TGCGCCAGCAGCGTACGGGGTACCTGGGAGACAGATACGCAGTATTTT. This sequence encodes CASSVRGTWETDTQYF.